These T cell receptor beta chains were read from a single sample in a study of HIV-infected patients and healthy controls. TCRdb itself ran the 5' RACE reads through MiXCR, one entry per CDR3 protein. The data hold approximately 12,000 distinct CDR3 sequences, with 9.3% observed a single time. This material consisted of blood, taken before antiretroviral therapy. These receptors were taken from an adult with HIV infection. The donor label of this sample is uncertain. Both conserved end residues are trimmed from each CDR3.

>TRBV6-5|TRBJ2-7
ASSKTSYEQY
>TRBV30|TRBJ2-3
AWSRELGYTDTQY
>TRBV7-8|TRBJ2-5
ASSLNGQGGESQY
>TRBV29-1|TRBJ2-1
SVEGQGGNEQF
>TRBV21-1|TRBJ2-3
ASSKTRRGVCTDTQY
>TRBV27|TRBJ2-5
ASSTDGTQY
>TRBV7-9|TRBJ2-1
ASEYNEQF
>TRBV5-1|TRBJ2-2
ASSLGLAGNTGELF
>TRBV20-1|TRBJ1-2
SARAPADLGGYT
>TRBV11-1|TRBJ2-7
ASSWDRDYEQY
>TRBV10-3|TRBJ1-1
AISEGDREAF
>TRBV6-5|TRBJ2-1
ASSRQGRVINEQF
>TRBV6-6|TRBJ1-5
ASSYLDTDQPQH
>TRBV6-1|TRBJ2-5
ASRAGTQEETQY
>TRBV12-3/TRBV12-4|TRBJ2-7
ASSPLEGDPDYEQY
>TRBV11-2|TRBJ2-7
ASSLEAGGEQY
>TRBV12-3/TRBV12-4|TRBJ1-2
ASSITGDYGYT
>TRBV9|TRBJ2-1
ASSVVETGNDEQF
>TRBV18|TRBJ1-1
ASSSVNLNTEAF
>TRBV9|TRBJ1-2
ASSPLISTYGYT
>TRBV6-5|TRBJ2-2
ASSRLTGLAVGELF
>TRBV18|TRBJ1-2
ASSPPGQNYGYT
>TRBV3-1|TRBJ2-3
ASSRDRGTDTQY
>TRBV27|TRBJ2-3
ASSPRLLPDTQY
>TRBV7-8|TRBJ2-7
ASSPAGDSYEQY